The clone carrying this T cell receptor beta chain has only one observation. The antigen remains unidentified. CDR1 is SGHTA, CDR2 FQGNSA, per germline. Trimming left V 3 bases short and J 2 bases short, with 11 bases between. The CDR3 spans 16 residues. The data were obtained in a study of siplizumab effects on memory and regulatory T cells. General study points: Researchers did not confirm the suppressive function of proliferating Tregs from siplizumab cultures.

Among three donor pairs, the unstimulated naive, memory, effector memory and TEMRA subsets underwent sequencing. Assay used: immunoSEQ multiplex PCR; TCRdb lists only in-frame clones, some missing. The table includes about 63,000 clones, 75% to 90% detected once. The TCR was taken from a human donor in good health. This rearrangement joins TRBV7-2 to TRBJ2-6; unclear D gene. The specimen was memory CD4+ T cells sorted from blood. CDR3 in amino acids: CASSFLERPGANVLTF. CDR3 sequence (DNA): TGTGCCAGCAGCTTCCTGGAACGGCCTGGGGCCAACGTCCTGACTTTC.